This T cell receptor (beta chain) was obtained from a study of T cell repertoires in cytomegalovirus infection. As for the study in general: Recently identified HLA-C-restricted CMV epitopes and well-studied HLA-B-restricted CMV epitopes were used by the study. In public TCR beta signatures, there were indications of both CMV infection and matching HLA type. Study-wide results and caveats: CMV carriers having the relevant HLA were flagged by cumulative public TCR beta family frequency. The ex vivo response was dominated by HLA-C-restricted CMV-specific TCR beta clonotypes.

The V end lost 3 bases, the J end lost 1 base, and 6 bases lay between the germline ends. This CDR3 comprises 12 residues. Per germline, CDR1 SQVTM and CDR2 ANQGSEA. This clonotype was detected a few times. Its antigen is not identified. Via MiXCR, TCRdb re-called the reads, giving one row per CDR3 protein. In the table there are a few hundred thousand distinct CDR3 sequences, roughly 34% of which are singletons. The chain joins TRBV29-1 to TRBJ1-1; no clear D gene. The source of this sequence is a human donor in good health (CMV status not recorded). Some clones in this sample may be carry-over from other donors' samples. The sample in question was cultured PBMCs, obtained from culture after CMV antigen stimulation. CDR3 DNA: TGCAGCGTTGATGCAGCGAACACTGAAGCTTTCTTT. It codes for CSVDAANTEAFF.